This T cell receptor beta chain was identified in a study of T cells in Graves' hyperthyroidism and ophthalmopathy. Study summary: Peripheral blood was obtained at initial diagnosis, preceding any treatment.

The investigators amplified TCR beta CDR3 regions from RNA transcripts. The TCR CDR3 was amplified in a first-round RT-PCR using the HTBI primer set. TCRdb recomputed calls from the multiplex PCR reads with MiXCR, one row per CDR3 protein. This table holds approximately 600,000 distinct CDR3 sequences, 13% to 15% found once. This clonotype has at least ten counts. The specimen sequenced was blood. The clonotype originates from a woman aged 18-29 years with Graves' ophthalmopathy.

CDR3 residues: CSARGGTGASYEQYF. For the CDR3, the DNA is TGCAGTGCTAGGGGCGGGACAGGGGCCTCCTACGAGCAGTACTTC. The chain is built from TRBV20-1 and TRBJ2-7; TRBD1 matches at 10 bases. Trimming cost V 3 bases and J 0 bases; bases outside gene matches: 5. Per germline, CDR1 DFQATT and CDR2 SNEGSKA (reference sequence). This CDR3 contains 15 residues.